This T cell receptor beta chain appears in the sequencing data of a study of blood T cell repertoires in COVID-19. Study overall: From the United States, Italy and Spain came samples of acute and convalescent COVID-19. In each case, the material was cDNA or gDNA derived from T cells, B-cell-depleted T cells, or PBMCs.

Authors' processing steps: Researchers report that nucleated cell counts were estimated from reference gene primer amplification. Sequenced by immunoSEQ multiplex PCR; TCRdb stores in-frame clones only, minus some. V and J calls and clone size are given by that table; D and trimming were obtained from the DNA. The table includes about 53,000 clones, almost 85% detected once. Germline V gene lookup returns CDR1 SEHNR and CDR2 FQNEAQ (reference sequence). Trimming cost V 3 bases and J 1 base, with 10 bases left between them. The CDR3 loop spans 14 amino acids. The clonotype comes from a human donor in a cohort sampled during active COVID-19. The chain employs TRBV7-9 and TRBJ2-7; no reliable D call. Specimen: peripheral blood. The CDR3 reads CASSFETLSYEQYF. CDR3 in DNA: TGTGCCAGCAGCTTTGAGACTCTGTCCTACGAGCAGTACTTC.